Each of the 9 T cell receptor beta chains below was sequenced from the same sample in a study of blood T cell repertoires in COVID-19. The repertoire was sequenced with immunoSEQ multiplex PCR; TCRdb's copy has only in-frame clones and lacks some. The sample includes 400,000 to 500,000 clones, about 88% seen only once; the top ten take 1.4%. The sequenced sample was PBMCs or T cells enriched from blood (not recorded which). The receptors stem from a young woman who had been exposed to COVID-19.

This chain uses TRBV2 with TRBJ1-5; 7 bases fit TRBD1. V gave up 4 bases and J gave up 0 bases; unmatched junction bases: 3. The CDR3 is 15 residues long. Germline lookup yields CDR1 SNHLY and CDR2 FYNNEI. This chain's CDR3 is CASSGTGFSNQPQHF. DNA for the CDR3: TGTGCCAGCAGTGGGACAGGCTTTAGCAATCAGCCCCAGCATTTT.

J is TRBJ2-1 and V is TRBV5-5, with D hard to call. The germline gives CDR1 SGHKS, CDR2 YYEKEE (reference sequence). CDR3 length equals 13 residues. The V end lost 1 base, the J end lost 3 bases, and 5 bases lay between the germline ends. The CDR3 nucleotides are TGTGCCAGCAGCTTGCCAGGCTACAATGAGCAGTTCTTC. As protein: CASSLPGYNEQFF.

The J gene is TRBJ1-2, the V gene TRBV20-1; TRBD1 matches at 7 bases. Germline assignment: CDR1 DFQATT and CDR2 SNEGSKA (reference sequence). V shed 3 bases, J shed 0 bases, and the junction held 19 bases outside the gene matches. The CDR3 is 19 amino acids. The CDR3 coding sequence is TGCAGTGCTAGTCGCGACCCCAGACAGGGTTATTCCGCTAACTATGGCTACACCTTC. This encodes CSASRDPRQGYSANYGYTF.

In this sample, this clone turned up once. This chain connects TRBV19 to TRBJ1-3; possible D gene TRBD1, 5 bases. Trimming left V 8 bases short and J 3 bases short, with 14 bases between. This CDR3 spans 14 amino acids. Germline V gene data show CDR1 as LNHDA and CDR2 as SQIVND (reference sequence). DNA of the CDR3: TGTGCCAGTCTACCGGGGGATAGTGGAAACACCATATATTTT. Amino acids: CASLPGDSGNTIYF.

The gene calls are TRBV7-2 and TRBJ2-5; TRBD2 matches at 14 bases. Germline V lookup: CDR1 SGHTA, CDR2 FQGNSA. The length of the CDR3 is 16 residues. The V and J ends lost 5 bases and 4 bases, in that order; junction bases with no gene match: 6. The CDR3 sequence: CASSPRLAGGLETQYF. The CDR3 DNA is TGTGCCAGCAGCCCCCGACTAGCGGGAGGGTTAGAGACCCAGTACTTC.

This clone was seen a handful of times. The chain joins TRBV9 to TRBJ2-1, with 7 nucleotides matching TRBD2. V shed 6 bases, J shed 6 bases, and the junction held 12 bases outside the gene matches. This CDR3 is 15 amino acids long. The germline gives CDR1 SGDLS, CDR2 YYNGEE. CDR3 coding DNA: TGTGCCAGCACCTCGACCCCGGGAGGCGGCAATGAGCAGTTCTTC. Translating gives CASTSTPGGGNEQFF.

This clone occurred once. The CDR3 sequence: CASSPATPYEQYF. Here the CDR3 DNA reads TGCGCCAGCAGCCCCGCCACTCCCTACGAGCAGTACTTC. V and J are TRBV5-1 and TRBJ2-7; D unclear. V dropped 4 bases and J dropped 2 bases, with 10 bases sitting between them. Germline V gives CDR1 SGHRS, CDR2 YFSETQ. This CDR3 has 13 amino acids.

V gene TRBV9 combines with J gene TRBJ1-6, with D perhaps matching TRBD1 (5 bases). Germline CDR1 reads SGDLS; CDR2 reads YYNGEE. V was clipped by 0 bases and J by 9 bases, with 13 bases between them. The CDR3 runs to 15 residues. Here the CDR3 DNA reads TGTGCCAGCAGCGTAGATGGGGCAGGACGTTCACCCCTCCACTTT. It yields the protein CASSVDGAGRSPLHF. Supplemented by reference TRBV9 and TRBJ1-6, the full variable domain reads DSGVTQTPKHLITATGQRVTLRCSPRSGDLSVYWYQQSLDQGLQFLIQYYNGEERAKGNILERFSAQQFPDLHSELNLSSLELGDSALYFCASSVDGAGRSPLHFGNGTRLTVT.

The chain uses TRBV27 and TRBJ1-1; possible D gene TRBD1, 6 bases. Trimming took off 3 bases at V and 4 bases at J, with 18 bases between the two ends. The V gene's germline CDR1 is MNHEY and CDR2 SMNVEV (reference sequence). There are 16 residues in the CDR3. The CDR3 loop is CASSFLPSFRGTEAFF. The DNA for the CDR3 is TGTGCCAGCAGTTTTCTACCATCCTTCAGGGGCACTGAAGCTTTCTTT.